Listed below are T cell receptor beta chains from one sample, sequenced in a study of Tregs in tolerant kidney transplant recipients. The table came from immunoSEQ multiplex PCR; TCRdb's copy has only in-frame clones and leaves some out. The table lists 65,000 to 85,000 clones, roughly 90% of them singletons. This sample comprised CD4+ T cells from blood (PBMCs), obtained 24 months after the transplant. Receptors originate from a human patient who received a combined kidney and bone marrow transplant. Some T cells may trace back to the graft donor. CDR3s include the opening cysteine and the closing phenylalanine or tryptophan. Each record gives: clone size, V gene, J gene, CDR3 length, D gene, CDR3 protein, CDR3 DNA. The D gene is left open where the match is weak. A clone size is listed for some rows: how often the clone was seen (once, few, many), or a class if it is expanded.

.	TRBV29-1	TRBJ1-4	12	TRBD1	CSARQGTEKLFF	TGCAGCGCGAGACAGGGTACGGAAAAACTGTTTTTT
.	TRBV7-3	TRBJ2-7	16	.	CASSLGEGGGPYEQYF	TGTGCCAGCAGCTTAGGGGAGGGGGGGGGCCCCTACGAGCAGTACTTC
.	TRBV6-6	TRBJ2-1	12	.	CASSYDWHEQFF	TGTGCCAGCAGTTACGATTGGCATGAGCAGTTCTTC
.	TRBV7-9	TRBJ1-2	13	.	CASSPGENYGYTF	TGTGCCAGCAGCCCGGGAGAGAACTATGGCTACACCTTC
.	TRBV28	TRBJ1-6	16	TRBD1	CASSRQGRSYNSPLHF	TGTGCCAGCAGTCGACAGGGTCGGTCCTATAATTCCCCCCTCCACTTT
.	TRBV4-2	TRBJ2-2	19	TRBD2	CASSQEGLRRGGWTGELFF	TGTGCCAGCAGCCAAGAAGGTCTCCGGCGGGGGGGGTGGACCGGGGAGCTGTTTTTT
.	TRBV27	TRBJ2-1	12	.	CASSLRLGEQFF	TGTGCCAGCAGTTTAAGACTTGGTGAGCAGTTCTTC
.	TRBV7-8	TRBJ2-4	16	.	CASSSGTNSLGNIQYF	TGTGCCAGCAGCTCTGGGACAAACTCACTGGGGAACATTCAGTACTTC
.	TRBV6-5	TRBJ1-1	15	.	CASSYAGDMNTEAFF	TGTGCCAGCAGTTACGCAGGGGATATGAACACTGAAGCTTTCTTT
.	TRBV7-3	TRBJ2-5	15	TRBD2	CASSLTGGGQETQYF	TGTGCCAGCAGCTTAACCGGGGGGGGTCAAGAGACCCAGTACTTC
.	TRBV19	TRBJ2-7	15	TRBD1	CASRPRDRGTYEQYF	TGTGCCAGTAGACCCCGGGACAGGGGTACCTACGAGCAGTACTTC
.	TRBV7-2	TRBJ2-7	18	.	CASSLGGLGRGGFYEQYF	TGTGCCAGCAGCTTAGGGGGACTCGGTAGGGGCGGGTTTTACGAGCAGTACTTC
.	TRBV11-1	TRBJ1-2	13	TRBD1	CASSRQGGYGYTF	TGTGCCAGCAGCCGACAGGGCGGCTATGGCTACACCTTC
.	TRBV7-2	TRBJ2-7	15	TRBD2	CASSLRAGGPVEQYF	TGTGCCAGCAGCTTACGGGCGGGGGGCCCTGTCGAGCAGTACTTC
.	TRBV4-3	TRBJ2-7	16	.	CASSQAVRQGIHEQYF	TGCGCCAGCAGCCAAGCTGTTCGGCAGGGTATCCACGAGCAGTACTTC
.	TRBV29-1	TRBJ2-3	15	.	CSVALGGFITDTQYF	TGCAGCGTCGCCCTAGGGGGTTTTATCACAGATACGCAGTATTTT
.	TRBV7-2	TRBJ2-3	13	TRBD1	CASSLTGVDTQYF	TGTGCCAGCAGCTTAACAGGGGTAGATACGCAGTATTTT
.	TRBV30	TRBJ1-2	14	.	CAWRTGLTNYGYTF	TGTGCCTGGAGGACAGGCCTTACGAACTATGGCTACACCTTC
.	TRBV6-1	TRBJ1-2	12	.	CASSERQYGYTF	TGTGCCAGCAGTGAAAGACAGTATGGCTACACCTTC
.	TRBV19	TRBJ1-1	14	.	CASSMWAGNTEAFF	TGTGCCAGTAGTATGTGGGCAGGGAACACTGAAGCTTTCTTT
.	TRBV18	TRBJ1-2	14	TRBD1	CASAPGQGRPGYTF	TGTGCCAGTGCTCCGGGACAGGGAAGACCTGGCTACACCTTC
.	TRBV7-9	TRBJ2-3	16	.	CASSLQGSAARNTQYF	TGTGCCAGCAGCTTACAGGGGTCCGCCGCGAGAAATACGCAGTATTTT
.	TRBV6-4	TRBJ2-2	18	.	CASSDSTSGLLNTGELFF	TGTGCCAGCAGTGACTCGACCAGCGGGCTTTTGAACACCGGGGAGCTGTTTTTT
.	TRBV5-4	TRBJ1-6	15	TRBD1	CASSRGQGGDSPLHF	TGTGCCAGCAGCCGCGGACAGGGAGGGGATTCACCCCTCCACTTT
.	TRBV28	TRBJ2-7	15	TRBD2	CASCSVRGGLHEQYF	TGTGCCAGCTGCTCTGTGCGGGGGGGTCTTCACGAGCAGTACTTC
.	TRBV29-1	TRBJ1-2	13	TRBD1	CSVQRDRTYGYTF	TGCAGCGTTCAAAGGGACAGGACCTATGGCTACACCTTC
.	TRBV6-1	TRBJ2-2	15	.	CASNRSPGGPGELFF	TGTGCCAGCAATCGAAGCCCGGGGGGCCCCGGGGAGCTGTTTTTT
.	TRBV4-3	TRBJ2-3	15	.	CASSQGHISTDTQYF	TGCGCCAGCAGCCAAGGACACATTAGCACAGATACGCAGTATTTT
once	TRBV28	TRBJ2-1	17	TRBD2	CASSLWWRQGGMTEQFF	TGTGCCAGCAGTTTATGGTGGAGGCAGGGAGGGATGACTGAGCAGTTCTTC
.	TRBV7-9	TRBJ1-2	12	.	CASSYDSYGYTF	TGTGCCAGCAGCTACGACAGCTATGGCTACACCTTC
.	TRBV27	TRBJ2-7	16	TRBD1	CASSFGRQGDRYEQYF	TGTGCCAGCAGTTTCGGACGACAGGGGGATCGGTACGAGCAGTACTTC
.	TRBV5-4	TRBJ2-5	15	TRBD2	CASSSTSGGKETQYF	TGTGCCAGCAGCTCAACTAGCGGGGGTAAAGAGACCCAGTACTTC
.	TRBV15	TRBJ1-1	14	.	CATSTQGRESEAFF	TGTGCCACCAGCACACAGGGTAGGGAATCTGAAGCTTTCTTT
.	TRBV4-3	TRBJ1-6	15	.	CASSQDRGWDSPLHF	TGCGCCAGCAGCCAAGATCGGGGTTGGGATTCACCCCTCCACTTT
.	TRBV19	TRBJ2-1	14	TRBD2	CASRPSGSYNEQFF	TGTGCCAGCCGACCTAGCGGAAGTTACAATGAGCAGTTCTTC
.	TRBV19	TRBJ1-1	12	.	CATQQGLTEAFF	TGTGCCACACAACAGGGTCTCACTGAAGCTTTCTTT
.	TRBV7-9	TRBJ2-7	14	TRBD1	CASSLGTGDNEQYF	TGTGCCAGCAGCTTAGGGACAGGGGACAACGAGCAGTACTTC
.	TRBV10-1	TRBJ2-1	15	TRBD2	CARTTSRSVDNEQFF	TGCGCCAGGACGACTAGCCGATCTGTGGACAATGAGCAGTTCTTC
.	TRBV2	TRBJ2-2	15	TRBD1	CASSEWVGGPGELFF	TGTGCCAGCAGTGAATGGGTAGGGGGCCCCGGGGAGCTGTTTTTT
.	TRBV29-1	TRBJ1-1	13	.	CSGRGHYNTEAFF	TGCAGCGGAAGAGGACATTACAACACTGAAGCTTTCTTT
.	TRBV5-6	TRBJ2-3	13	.	CASTPAPEGSQYF	TGTGCCAGCACCCCCGCCCCAGAGGGATCGCAGTATTTT